This T cell receptor (beta chain) was sequenced during a study of CD8 T cells in Susac syndrome. With random hexamers, 0.5 to 1 ug RNA was reverse transcribed. TCRdb re-called the immunoSEQ multiplex PCR reads through MiXCR, storing one row per CDR3 protein. The data contain 150,000 or so distinct CDR3 sequences, roughly 95% of them singletons. This CDR3 contains 14 residues. CDR1 is SGHRS and CDR2 is YFSETQ in the germline V gene. V lost 2 bases, J lost 5 bases, and 13 bases lay in between. The chain joins TRBV5-1 to TRBJ1-2, with D possibly TRBD1 on 5 matching bases. What was sequenced was CD4+ T cells from PBMCs. The clonotype comes from a human donor with multiple sclerosis. CDR3 loop: CASSLGTDTYGYTF. In nucleotides, the CDR3 is TGCGCCAGCAGCTTAGGGACCGATACTTATGGCTACACCTTC.